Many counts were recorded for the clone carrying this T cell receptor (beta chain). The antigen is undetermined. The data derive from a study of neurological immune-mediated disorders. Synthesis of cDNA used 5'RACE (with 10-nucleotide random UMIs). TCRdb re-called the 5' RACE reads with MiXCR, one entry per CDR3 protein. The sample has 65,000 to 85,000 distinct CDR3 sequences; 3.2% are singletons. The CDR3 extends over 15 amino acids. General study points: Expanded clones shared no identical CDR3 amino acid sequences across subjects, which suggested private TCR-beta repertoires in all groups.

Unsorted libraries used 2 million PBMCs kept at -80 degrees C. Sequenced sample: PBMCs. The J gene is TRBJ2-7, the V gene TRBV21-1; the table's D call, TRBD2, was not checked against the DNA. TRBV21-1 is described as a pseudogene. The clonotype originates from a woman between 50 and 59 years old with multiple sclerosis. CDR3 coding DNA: TGTGCCAGCAGCATTGGGGGGACTTTCTCCTACGAGCAGTACTTC. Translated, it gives CASSIGGTFSYEQYF.